The T cell receptor beta chain under discussion was sequenced for a study of low-dose radiotherapy and immunotherapy resistance in tumors. For the study at large: Fractions of 0.5 Gy went to Cohort 1 every 2 weeks, totaling 6.5 Gy. The schedule for Cohort 2 used 1 Gy per fraction every two weeks, which added up to 13 Gy over 26 weeks.

Time point in this sample: after trial treatment. Specified treatment: LDRT plus nivolumab, ipilimumab, low-dose cyclophosphamide and aspirin (RACIN trial). Trimming removed 4 bases from V and 2 bases from J; junction bases left unmatched: 3. CDR3 size: 13 residues. Germline assignment: CDR1 SQVTM and CDR2 ANQGSEA. TRAV- and TRBV-specific primers were used for first-strand cDNA, which covered alpha and beta chains. TCRs were amplified for roughly 20 PCR cycles with a constant-region primer and V-primer adapter. With in vitro transcription, the isolated mRNA was amplified. TCRdb reprocessed the reads with MiXCR, giving one entry per CDR3 protein. The sample yields 35,000 to 45,000 distinct CDR3 sequences, around 25% seen once.

The chain couples TRBV29-1 to TRBJ2-7, with 9 bases identical to TRBD1. The material was PBMCs, obtained after low-dose radiotherapy plus immunotherapy. This TCR derives from a male donor with prostate cancer. The CDR3 spells CSVGTGDAYEQYF. The CDR3 DNA follows: TGCAGCGTTGGGACAGGGGACGCCTACGAGCAGTACTTC.